This T cell receptor beta chain was sequenced during a study of blood T cell repertoires in COVID-19. Study-level background: From the United States, Italy and Spain came samples of acute and convalescent COVID-19. PBMCs, B-cell-depleted T cells, or T cells provided the cDNA or gDNA that made up the material.

The CDR3 sequence is 14 residues long. Per the germline V gene, CDR1 is SEHNR and CDR2 is FQNEAQ (reference sequence). J was trimmed by 12 bases and V by 5 bases; bases with no gene match: 6. Under the authors' procedure: Amplified reference gene primers provided the basis for estimating nucleated cell counts. Only in-frame clones appear in the TCRdb table, and some are missing; sequencing was by immunoSEQ multiplex PCR. Clone size and V and J calls were adopted from that table, with D and trimming inferred from the DNA. This table has about 92,000 clones, around 85% appearing once. V and J are TRBV7-9 and TRBJ2-1, with TRBD2 matching 14 bases. The TCR comes from a woman of 80 years or more with active or convalescent COVID-19. The sequencing sample was made of peripheral blood. The CDR3, as DNA: TGTGCCAGCAGCCTGGGGACTAGCGGGAGACGGCAGTTCTTC. Translation gives CASSLGTSGRRQFF. Supplemented by reference TRBV7-9 and TRBJ2-1, the full variable domain reads DTGVSQNPRHKITKRGQNVTFRCDPISEHNRLYWYRQTLGQGPEFLTYFQNEAQLEKSRLLSDRFSAERPKGSFSTLEIQRTEQGDSAMYLCASSLGTSGRRQFFGPGTRLTVL.